This is a list of T cell receptor beta chains from one sample in a study of cytomegalovirus exposure and HLA in healthy donors. The protocol was immunoSEQ multiplex PCR, while the TCRdb copy is restricted to in-frame clones and leaves out a portion. The sample includes about 130,000 clones, 80% to 90% of them seen just once. Sequenced sample: PBMCs. The receptor source for this set is a woman aged 25-40 years in good health and CMV-seropositive. Each CDR3 is given without its conserved first and last residue. Each record gives: V gene, J gene, CDR3 protein.

>TRBV28|TRBJ2-7
ASSPAAGAHEQY
>TRBV11-3|TRBJ2-3
ASSSRRTGRADTQY
>TRBV27|TRBJ1-1
ASSLRGRDTEAF
>TRBV15|TRBJ2-3
ATSRPPAGGPGPETTDTQY
>TRBV4-1|TRBJ2-5
ASSPGLALETQY
>TRBV6-5|TRBJ2-3
ASRNTGSTDTQY
>TRBV18|TRBJ1-2
ASSPRDDYGYT
>TRBV29-1|TRBJ1-2
SASRDRGTTNYGYT
>TRBV21-1|TRBJ2-2
ASSKEDRGPNTGELF
>TRBV19|TRBJ2-2
ASRSGELF
>TRBV12-2|TRBJ2-7
ASRHAGTPAYEQY
>TRBV5-1|TRBJ2-2
ASSPRQGSNTGELF
>TRBV5-1|TRBJ2-2
ASSLTSGSYTGELF
>TRBV4-1|TRBJ1-4
ASSQESGNEKLF
>TRBV5-1|TRBJ1-2
ASSSARGPNGYT
>TRBV2|TRBJ2-1
ASSVTGGVILDEQF
>TRBV7-9|TRBJ2-7
ASSLEGRDREQY
>TRBV5-1|TRBJ1-3
ASSPGLGNTIY
>TRBV5-6|TRBJ2-3
ASSFTGGDTQY
>TRBV28|TRBJ2-1
ASSLISGRGYEQF
>TRBV27|TRBJ1-1
ASSRQGPNTEAF
>TRBV27|TRBJ1-2
ASSFLDRGHLYGYT